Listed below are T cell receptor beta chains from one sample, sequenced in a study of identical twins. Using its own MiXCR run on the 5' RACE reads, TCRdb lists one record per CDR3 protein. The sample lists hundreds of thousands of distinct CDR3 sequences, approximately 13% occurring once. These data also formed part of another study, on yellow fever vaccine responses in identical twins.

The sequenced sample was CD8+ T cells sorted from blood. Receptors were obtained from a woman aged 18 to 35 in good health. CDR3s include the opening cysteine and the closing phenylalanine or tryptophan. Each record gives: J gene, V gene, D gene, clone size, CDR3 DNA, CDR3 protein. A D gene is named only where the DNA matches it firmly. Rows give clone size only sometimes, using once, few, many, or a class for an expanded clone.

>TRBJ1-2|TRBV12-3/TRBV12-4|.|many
TGTGCCAGCAGTTTAGGGGGACCCCCGGGAGCCTTC
CASSLGGPPGAF
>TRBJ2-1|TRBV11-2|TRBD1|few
TGTGCCAGCACCATGCGGGCCGGGACAGCCTACAATGAGCAGTTCTTC
CASTMRAGTAYNEQFF
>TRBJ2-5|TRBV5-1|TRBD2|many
TGCGCCAGCAGCTTGGCGTCTAGCGGGAGCCAAGAGACCCAGTACTTC
CASSLASSGSQETQYF
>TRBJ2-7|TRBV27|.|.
TGTGCCAGCAGGCAGGGTATCGAGCAGTACTTC
CASRQGIEQYF
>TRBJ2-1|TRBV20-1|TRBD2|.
TGCAGTGGGGGACTAGCGGGTCGGGGTGAGCAGTTCTTC
CSGGLAGRGEQFF
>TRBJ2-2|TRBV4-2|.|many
TGTGCCAGCAGCCAAGACATGGCCGAGACGGGGGAGCTGTTTTTT
CASSQDMAETGELFF
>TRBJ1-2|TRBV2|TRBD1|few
TGTGCCAGCAGGGACAGGGAAGGCTACACCTTC
CASRDREGYTF
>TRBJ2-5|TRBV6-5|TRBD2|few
TGTGCCAGCAGTTACTCGCTAGCGGGACCCCAAGAGACCCAGTACTTC
CASSYSLAGPQETQYF
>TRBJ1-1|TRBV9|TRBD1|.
TGTGCCAGCAGCGTAGGGACAGGGCCCGAAGCTTTCTTT
CASSVGTGPEAFF
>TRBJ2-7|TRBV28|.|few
TGTGCCAGCAGTTTTGACGGCATAGGCTACGAGCAGTACTTC
CASSFDGIGYEQYF
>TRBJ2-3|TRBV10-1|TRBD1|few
TGCGCCAGCAGTGAGTCTGAGGGGACAGAGGGAGATACGCAGTATTTT
CASSESEGTEGDTQYF
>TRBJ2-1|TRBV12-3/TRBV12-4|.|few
TGTGCCAGCAGTTTGTCAGCGGAGGGGGAGTTCTTC
CASSLSAEGEFF
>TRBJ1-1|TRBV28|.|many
TGTGCCAGCAGTCCCCCCAGGGGTCATGTTGAAGCTTTCTTT
CASSPPRGHVEAFF
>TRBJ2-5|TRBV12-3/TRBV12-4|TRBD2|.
TGTGCCAGCACCCTTAGCGGGAGGGCCCAAGAGACCCAGTACTTC
CASTLSGRAQETQYF
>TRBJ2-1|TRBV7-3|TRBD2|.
TGTGCCAGCAGCCGGACTAGCGGGAGCTTACATGAGCAGTTCTTC
CASSRTSGSLHEQFF
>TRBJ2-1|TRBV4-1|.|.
TGCGCCAGCAGCCAGGATCCGGGACTCCCTAACAATGAGCAGTTCTTC
CASSQDPGLPNNEQFF
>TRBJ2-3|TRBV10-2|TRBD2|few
TGCGCCAGCACCCCCGGGGGGGCAGATACGCAGTATTTT
CASTPGGADTQYF
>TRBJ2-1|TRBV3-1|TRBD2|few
TGTGCCAGCAGCCAAGATCCGGGGGGGGCCCTTAGCTCCTACAATGAGCAGTTCTTC
CASSQDPGGALSSYNEQFF
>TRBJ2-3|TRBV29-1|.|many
TGCAGCGTTGGTGCCCCTCGAAAAGGGGAAAACACAGATACGCAGTATTTT
CSVGAPRKGENTDTQYF
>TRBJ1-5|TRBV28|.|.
TGTGCCAGCACCCCGAGGGGAACGGGCAATCAGCCCCAGCATTTT
CASTPRGTGNQPQHF
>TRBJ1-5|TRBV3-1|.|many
TGTGCCAGCAGCCAAGAGGACGGTAATCAGCCCCAGCATTTT
CASSQEDGNQPQHF
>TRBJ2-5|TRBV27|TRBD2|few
TGTGCCAGCAGTTTAACTTCGGGGGGGCCTCCGGAGACCCAGTACTTC
CASSLTSGGPPETQYF
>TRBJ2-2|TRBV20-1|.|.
TGCAGTGCTAGAGATACGTTCTTAGTCCCCGGGGAGCTGTTTTTT
CSARDTFLVPGELFF
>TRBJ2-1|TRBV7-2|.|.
TGTGCCAGCAGCTTAGTCGTCCTAGCGAGCTCCTACAATGAGCAGTTCTTC
CASSLVVLASSYNEQFF
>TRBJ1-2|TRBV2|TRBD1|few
TGTGCCAGCAGAGAGGGACAGGGGGCGAACTATGGCTACACCTTC
CASREGQGANYGYTF
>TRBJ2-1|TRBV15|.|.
TGTGCCACCAGCAGCTCCGGACTATTTTATGAGCAGTTCTTC
CATSSSGLFYEQFF
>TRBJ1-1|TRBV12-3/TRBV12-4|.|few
TGTGCCAGCAGTTTAGCGGGATTTGAAGCTTTCTTT
CASSLAGFEAFF
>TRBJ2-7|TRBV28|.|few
TGTGCCAGCAGTCCCCTGGGGGGGCCCAGCTCCTACGAGCAGTACTTC
CASSPLGGPSSYEQYF
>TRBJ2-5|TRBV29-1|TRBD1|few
TGCAGCGTCTCGGACAGGCAAGAGACCCAGTACTTC
CSVSDRQETQYF
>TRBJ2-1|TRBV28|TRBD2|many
TGTGCCAGCAGTTTAGGTAGTGTGCGGACTAGCGTTCACAATGAGCAGTTCTTC
CASSLGSVRTSVHNEQFF
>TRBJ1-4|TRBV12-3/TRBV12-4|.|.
TGTGCCAGCAGTTTCGGGACCATGGAGAAACTGTTTTTT
CASSFGTMEKLFF
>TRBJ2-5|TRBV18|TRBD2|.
TGTGCCAGCTCACCACCGTACGGGGGGGGACAAGAGACCCAGTACTTC
CASSPPYGGGQETQYF
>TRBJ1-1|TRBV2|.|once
TGTGCCAGCAGTGAGATTGGAGGGGAGGGCGCTGAAGCTTTCTTT
CASSEIGGEGAEAFF